This TCR beta chain was profiled in a study of blood T cell repertoires in COVID-19. Study-level information: Italy, Spain and the United States were the sources of the convalescent and acute COVID-19 samples.

Germline values: CDR1 MNHEY, CDR2 SMNVEV (reference sequence). Trimming removed 5 bases from V and 3 bases from J, with 11 bases in between. The CDR3 extends over 13 amino acids. The repertoire was sequenced with immunoSEQ multiplex PCR; TCRdb's copy has only in-frame clones and lacks some. This table has 130,000 to 150,000 clones, about nine tenths appearing once. The material sequenced was PBMCs or T cells enriched from blood (not recorded which). This receptor was identified in a man in his 60s who had recovered from COVID-19. This chain uses TRBV27 with TRBJ2-7; no clear D gene. The DNA for the CDR3 is TGTGCCAGCAGTCCCAGACAAATCTACGAGCAGTACTTC. This translates into CASSPRQIYEQYF.